The 18 T cell receptor beta chains below all came from one sample that was sequenced in a study of siplizumab effects on memory and regulatory T cells. Using immunoSEQ multiplex PCR, the repertoire was profiled, and TCRdb retains in-frame clones only, with some absent. Here the sample spans about 72,000 clones, roughly nine tenths being singletons. Material for sequencing was CD8+ T cells sorted from blood. The receptors were gathered from a human donor in good health.

The chain combines TRBV7-9 with TRBJ1-4; tentatively, D is TRBD1 (6 bases). V was clipped by 5 bases and J by 4 bases, with 17 bases between them. Germline CDR1 reads SEHNR; CDR2 reads FQNEAQ (reference sequence). The CDR3 runs 16 residues. The CDR3 here is CASSDVDAGVNEKLFF. The CDR3 DNA is TGTGCCAGCAGCGATGTCGATGCAGGGGTTAATGAAAAACTGTTTTTT.

The CDR3 region has the DNA TGTGCCAGTATACAGGGTTTTTTTCCTGGCACTGAAGCTTTCTTT. Residues: CASIQGFFPGTEAFF. The V and J genes are TRBV19 and TRBJ1-1; D is perhaps TRBD1 (6 bases). The germline CDR1 and CDR2 sequences are LNHDA and SQIVND (reference sequence). The CDR3 has 15 residues. Deletions cut 7 bases from V and 4 bases from J, with 19 bases between.

The gene calls are TRBV27 and TRBJ1-6, with D possibly being TRBD1 (6 bases). Trimming shortened V by 6 bases and J by 4 bases, and 13 bases separated the two germline ends. There are 15 residues in the CDR3. Germline V gene data show CDR1 as MNHEY and CDR2 as SMNVEV (reference sequence). CDR3 amino acids: CASRTGVGYNSPLHF. CDR3 bases: TGTGCCAGCAGGACAGGTGTGGGGTATAATTCACCCCTCCACTTT.

The CDR3 reads CASSQENSGGAYEQYF. CDR3 coding DNA: TGTGCCAGCAGCCAAGAGAATAGCGGGGGGGCTTACGAGCAGTACTTC. The J gene is TRBJ2-7, the V gene TRBV4-2; the match to TRBD2 covers 11 bases. Germline lookup yields CDR1 LGHNA and CDR2 YNFKEQ. Trimming cost V 0 bases and J 4 bases; bases outside gene matches: 5. The CDR3 length is 16 residues.

V gene TRBV6-5 combines with J gene TRBJ1-5; maybe TRBD1 (6 bases). This CDR3 has 16 residues. Trimming removed 2 bases at V and 1 base at J, with 12 bases between. CDR1 is MNHEY and CDR2 is SVGAGI in the germline V gene. The CDR3 spells CASSYPIDRSNQPQHF. The CDR3 DNA reads as TGTGCCAGCAGTTACCCGATTGACAGGAGCAATCAGCCCCAGCATTTT.

The rearrangement uses TRBV9 and TRBJ1-1, with D unclear. Germline values: CDR1 SGDLS, CDR2 YYNGEE. This CDR3 has 15 residues. Trimming shortened V by 2 bases and J by 1 base, and 12 bases separated the two germline ends. The CDR3 DNA sequence: TGTGCCAGCAGCGTCTATAGGGAGAGGAACACTGAAGCTTTCTTT. Translating gives CASSVYRERNTEAFF.

This chain joins TRBV19 and TRBJ1-5, with D maybe TRBD1 (5 bases). This CDR3 region has 13 residues. Germline lookup yields CDR1 LNHDA and CDR2 SQIVND (reference sequence). Trimming cost V 6 bases and J 7 bases, with 13 bases left between them. CDR3 coding DNA: TGTGCCAGTAGCCAGGGTTTAGGGCAGCCCCAGCATTTT. This codes for CASSQGLGQPQHF.

In this sample, this clone turned up once. The rearrangement uses TRBV7-8 and TRBJ2-3, with D possibly TRBD2 on 6 matching bases. V was clipped by 1 base and J by 4 bases, with 15 bases between them. The CDR3 is made up of 16 amino acids. The germline V gene encodes CDR1 SGHVS and CDR2 FQNEAQ. The CDR3 region has the DNA TGTGCCAGCAGCTTAGGAGCGGGCAGTCCCCCAGATACGCAGTATTTT. It specifies CASSLGAGSPPDTQYF.

The chain carries TRBV6-1 and TRBJ1-2; the match to TRBD1 covers 7 bases. Germline assignment: CDR1 MNHNS and CDR2 SASEGT. J lost 4 bases, V lost 7 bases, and 3 bases had no gene match. The CDR3 is 12 amino acids. CDR3: CASTGDSYGYTF. The CDR3 nucleotides read TGTGCCAGCACCGGGGACAGCTATGGCTACACCTTC.

The gene calls are TRBV6-1 and TRBJ1-2; 9 nucleotides match TRBD1. The V gene's germline CDR1 is MNHNS and CDR2 SASEGT. With V trimmed by 5 bases and J by 11 bases, 9 bases remained unmatched. The CDR3 spans 13 residues. The CDR3 loop is CASSSPGTGSYTF. The CDR3 nucleotides are TGTGCCAGCAGTTCCCCCGGGACAGGGAGTTACACCTTC.

This clone is a singleton in its sample. The chain has TRBV9 and TRBJ2-3; 8 bases map to TRBD2. The V and J ends lost 0 bases and 2 bases, in that order; junction bases with no gene match: 5. Germline CDR1 SGDLS, CDR2 YYNGEE. The CDR3 is 16 amino acids. The CDR3 bases are TGTGCCAGCAGCGTAGTAGCGGGACGCCCCACAGATACGCAGTATTTT. It encodes CASSVVAGRPTDTQYF.

This rearrangement joins TRBV7-3 to TRBJ2-7; possibly TRBD1 for D (6 bases). The CDR3 is 14 amino acids. Germline CDR1 reads SGHTA; CDR2 reads FQGTGA. V lost 3 bases and J 3 bases, leaving 12 bases between the germline ends. The CDR3 here is CASSFLPDSYEQYF. Here the CDR3 DNA reads TGTGCCAGCAGCTTCCTCCCGGACAGCTACGAGCAGTACTTC.

The V and J genes are TRBV11-2 and TRBJ1-1, with D uncertain. The CDR3 contains 15 residues. Trimming shortened V by 5 bases and J by 0 bases, and 13 bases separated the two germline ends. Germline loops: CDR1 SGHAT, CDR2 FQNNGV. In DNA, the CDR3 is TGTGCCAGCAGCACAGACGTCAGTATGAACACTGAAGCTTTCTTT. Amino acids: CASSTDVSMNTEAFF.

The chain combines TRBV5-1 with TRBJ2-5, with 7 bases lining up with TRBD1. The CDR3 contains 15 residues. J gave up 1 base and V 4 bases, and 7 bases lay outside the gene matches. Germline-derived CDR1 and CDR2 are SGHRS and YFSETQ. The CDR3 reads CASSPHRGAQETQYF. CDR3 DNA sequence: TGCGCCAGCAGCCCGCACAGGGGAGCCCAAGAGACCCAGTACTTC.

The chain couples TRBV4-1 to TRBJ2-2; D is uncertain. The V gene's germline CDR1 is MGHRA and CDR2 YSYEKL. V lost 2 bases and J 4 bases, leaving 5 bases between the germline ends. There are 13 residues in the CDR3. The CDR3 spells CASSQPSTGELFF. Here the CDR3 DNA reads TGCGCCAGCAGCCAACCAAGCACCGGGGAGCTGTTTTTT.

J is TRBJ2-7 and V is TRBV7-9; D not certain. Trimming took off 5 bases at V and 0 bases at J, with 11 bases between the two ends. Germline CDR1 and CDR2: SEHNR and FQNEAQ (reference sequence). The CDR3 extends over 14 amino acids. This CDR3 reads CASSPWTDSYEQYF. CDR3 DNA: TGTGCCAGCAGCCCTTGGACGGACTCCTACGAGCAGTACTTC.

In DNA form, the CDR3 reads TGTGCCAGCAGCTCCCTTGGGGGGGAAGGGAACACTGAAGCTTTCTTT. It yields the protein CASSSLGGEGNTEAFF. This sequence joins TRBV7-8 and TRBJ1-1, with a tentative D call TRBD1 (5 bases). Deletions cut 4 bases from V and 1 base from J, with 16 bases between. Germline loops: CDR1 SGHVS, CDR2 FQNEAQ. The length of the CDR3 is 16 residues.

The gene calls are TRBV29-1 and TRBJ2-7; tentatively, D is TRBD1 (5 bases). V dropped 6 bases and J dropped 3 bases, with 18 bases sitting between them. The CDR3 is 14 amino acids. Per germline, CDR1 SQVTM and CDR2 ANQGSEA. The CDR3 coding sequence is TGCAGCGTCCCACAAGGGGAATGGGGCTACGAGCAGTACTTC. Translated: CSVPQGEWGYEQYF.